These 28 T cell receptor beta chains were all obtained from the same sample, sequenced in a study of blood T cell repertoires in COVID-19. TCRdb keeps only in-frame clones here, not all; method: immunoSEQ multiplex PCR. The sample shows 130,000 to 150,000 clones, approximately 79% of them seen only once. Specimen: peripheral blood. The receptors come from a man between 60 and 75 years old with acute or convalescent COVID-19.

This sequence joins TRBV28 and TRBJ1-5, with a possible D match to TRBD1 (6 bases). Trimming pared 8 bases from V and 4 bases from J, leaving 15 bases between. This CDR3 region has 14 residues. Germline CDR1 and CDR2: MDHEN and SYDVKM. The CDR3: CASGLLQGNQPQHF. Here the CDR3 DNA reads TGTGCCAGCGGGCTTCTACAGGGAAATCAGCCCCAGCATTTT.

V and J are TRBV28 and TRBJ1-6; TRBD1 agrees at 8 bases. Germline loops: CDR1 MDHEN, CDR2 SYDVKM. Trimming took 5 bases from V and 7 from J; bases not matched to a gene: 7. There are 15 residues in the CDR3. Here the CDR3 reads CASSIPTGGNSPLHF. The CDR3 bases are TGTGCCAGCAGTATCCCCACAGGGGGAAATTCACCCCTCCACTTT.

This clone was counted only a few times. This chain links TRBV4-2 with TRBJ2-1, with D possibly matching TRBD1 (5 bases). Germline CDR1 is LGHNA and CDR2 is YNFKEQ. V was clipped by 1 base and J by 8 bases, with 9 bases between them. The CDR3 has 13 amino acids. CDR3 residues: CASSQVQVDEQFF. CDR3 DNA sequence: TGTGCCAGCAGCCAAGTACAGGTCGATGAGCAGTTCTTC.

The genes are TRBV11-2 and TRBJ1-2; 7 bases are shared with TRBD1. V trimming: 6 bases; J trimming: 7 bases; junction bases outside the gene matches: 17. This CDR3 region has 16 residues. Germline V gives CDR1 SGHAT, CDR2 FQNNGV. CDR3 residues: CASSRGQTLEVRGYTF. For the CDR3, the DNA is TGTGCCAGCAGTCGGGGACAGACCCTCGAAGTGCGTGGCTACACCTTC.

There are a few counts of this clone. The rearrangement joins TRBV5-4 to TRBJ2-7, with 7 bases fitting TRBD1. The trim removed 4 bases at V and 5 bases at J, leaving 3 bases unmatched. Germline assignment: CDR1 SGHNT and CDR2 YYREEE (reference sequence). The CDR3 has 12 amino acids. In DNA, the CDR3 is TGTGCCAGCAGCCTTACAGGGGACGAGCAGTACTTC. Translated, it gives CASSLTGDEQYF.

The chain has TRBV5-4 and TRBJ1-2; TRBD1 might be the D (6 bases). This CDR3 spans 15 amino acids. CDR1 and CDR2 from the germline V gene are SGHNT and YYREEE (reference sequence). Trimming left V 5 bases short and J 8 bases short, with 22 bases between. The CDR3 DNA reads TGTGCCAGCAGTGTGGGATTACAGGGTACTATGGGCTACACCTTC. As protein: CASSVGLQGTMGYTF.

The rearrangement uses TRBV7-9 and TRBJ2-1; D not resolved. Trimming removed 5 bases at V and 0 bases at J, with 17 bases between. The CDR3 covers 17 residues. Germline CDR1 and CDR2: SEHNR and FQNEAQ (reference sequence). CDR3 nucleotides: TGTGCCAGCAGCCCATTCTCCAGCGTAAGCTCCTACAATGAGCAGTTCTTC. Translated: CASSPFSSVSSYNEQFF.

CDR3 amino acids: CASRPGLEVGEQFF. The CDR3, as DNA: TGTGCCAGCAGACCGGGACTAGAGGTGGGTGAGCAGTTCTTC. The rearrangement joins TRBV28 to TRBJ2-1; 8 positions match TRBD2. CDR1 is MDHEN, CDR2 SYDVKM, per germline. This CDR3 is 14 amino acids long. With V trimmed by 6 bases and J by 9 bases, 10 bases remained unmatched.

V and J are TRBV5-1 and TRBJ1-2; TRBD1 aligns across 7 bases. V lost 0 bases to trimming and J lost 4 bases; unmatched junction nucleotides: 9. The CDR3 consists of 16 residues. Germline V gives CDR1 SGHRS, CDR2 YFSETQ. The CDR3 coding sequence is TGCGCCAGCAGCTTGGGACAGGGTGGTATGGGCTATGGCTACACCTTC. Amino acids: CASSLGQGGMGYGYTF.

This clone has only a few counts. This chain links TRBV19 with TRBJ1-1; 8 nucleotides align to TRBD1. The V gene end was trimmed by 5 bases and the J gene end by 4 bases; junction bases not matched to a gene: 9. CDR1 is LNHDA and CDR2 is SQIVND in the germline V gene (reference sequence). CDR3 size: 15 residues. The chain's CDR3 is CASSPGQGYGTEAFF. CDR3 in DNA: TGTGCCAGTAGTCCTGGACAGGGATATGGCACTGAAGCTTTCTTT.

The rearrangement joins TRBV28 to TRBJ2-6, with D perhaps TRBD1 (5 bases). The CDR3 spans 17 residues. Germline V gene lookup returns CDR1 MDHEN and CDR2 SYDVKM. Trimming pared 5 bases from V and 1 base from J, leaving 15 bases between. The CDR3 is CASSKAQGVSGANVLTF. CDR3 DNA: TGTGCCAGCAGTAAGGCCCAGGGTGTATCTGGGGCCAACGTCCTGACTTTC.

The chain links TRBV7-3 to TRBJ2-2; D remains unclear. The CDR3 covers 12 residues. Germline CDR1 is SGHTA and CDR2 is FQGTGA. Trimming took off 5 bases at V and 6 bases at J, with 7 bases between the two ends. CDR3: CASSRQAGELFF. DNA of the CDR3: TGTGCCAGCAGCCGCCAGGCCGGGGAGCTGTTTTTT.

This clone was found a few times. J is TRBJ1-2 and V is TRBV29-1; D gene ambiguous. The V end lost 3 bases, the J end lost 5 bases, and 19 bases lay between the germline ends. This CDR3 contains 15 residues. The germline V gene encodes CDR1 SQVTM and CDR2 ANQGSEA. The CDR3 DNA follows: TGCAGCGTTGAGAAGGTAGACTTAGCCAAATATGGCTACACCTTC. Translated, it gives CSVEKVDLAKYGYTF.

The chain is built from TRBV19 and TRBJ1-5; 7 bases align to TRBD1. This CDR3 comprises 17 residues. The J segment lost 0 bases and the V segment lost 4 bases, leaving 9 bases of the junction unmatched. Germline V gene data show CDR1 as LNHDA and CDR2 as SQIVND (reference sequence). CDR3 residues: CASSTNTGEVSNQPQHF. The CDR3 DNA reads TGTGCCAGTAGTACTAATACAGGGGAGGTTAGCAATCAGCCCCAGCATTTT.

The chain links TRBV27 to TRBJ2-2; D is perhaps TRBD2 (6 bases). Germline lookup yields CDR1 MNHEY and CDR2 SMNVEV (reference sequence). CDR3 length: 17 residues. V lost 5 bases and J 0 bases, leaving 16 bases between the germline ends. CDR3: CASSLQGLSANTGELFF. The CDR3 bases are TGTGCCAGCAGTCTCCAGGGACTGAGCGCGAACACCGGGGAGCTGTTTTTT.

V gene TRBV12-3 or TRBV12-4 combines with J gene TRBJ1-2, with TRBD1 identical over 7 bases. The CDR3 is 13 amino acids. Trimming removed 3 bases from V and 8 bases from J; junction bases left unmatched: 6. The CDR3 region has the DNA TGTGCCAGCAGTTTGGCAGGGGGTGAGGGCTACACCTTC. Residues: CASSLAGGEGYTF.

V usage is TRBV4-1 and J usage is TRBJ2-1, with a weak D call TRBD1 (6 bases). The germline V gene has CDR1 MGHRA and CDR2 YSYEKL. This CDR3 contains 15 residues. V gave up 1 base and J gave up 8 bases, with 15 bases separating them. The CDR3 sequence is CASSQVTGKGYEQFF. CDR3 bases: TGCGCCAGCAGCCAAGTAACAGGGAAGGGATATGAGCAGTTCTTC.

The chain combines TRBV5-6 with TRBJ2-7, with D possibly TRBD1 on 6 matching bases. Germline CDR1 is SGHDT and CDR2 is YYEEEE. This CDR3 spans 14 amino acids. Trimming removed 0 bases at V and 1 base at J, with 8 bases between. Written as DNA, the CDR3 is TGTGCCAGCAGCTTGGCCACAGGGTCCTACGAGCAGTACTTC. Its protein product is CASSLATGSYEQYF.

The chain couples TRBV19 to TRBJ1-2; D possibly corresponds to TRBD1 (6 bases). The CDR3 runs 13 residues. Per the germline V gene, CDR1 is LNHDA and CDR2 is SQIVND (reference sequence). The V and J ends lost 6 bases and 5 bases respectively, with 13 bases between them. The CDR3, as DNA: TGTGCCAGTAGGCGGACAGATACTTATGGCTACACCTTC. Amino acid sequence: CASRRTDTYGYTF.

This chain joins TRBV29-1 and TRBJ2-7, with 12 positions matching TRBD1. With V trimmed by 3 bases and J by 5 bases, 5 bases remained unmatched. The CDR3 has 14 residues. Germline V CDR1 and CDR2: SQVTM, ANQGSEA. The CDR3, as DNA: TGCAGCGTTGAGTCCGGGACAGGGGGCAACGAGCAGTACTTC. Its translation is CSVESGTGGNEQYF.

CDR3 loop: CASSVGLLETQYF. The CDR3, as DNA: TGTGCCAGCAGCGTGGGACTCCTTGAGACCCAGTACTTC. The chain is built from TRBV7-8 and TRBJ2-5; D is perhaps TRBD2 (6 bases). Per the germline V gene, CDR1 is SGHVS and CDR2 is FQNEAQ. Deletions cut 5 bases from V and 5 bases from J, with 12 bases between. This CDR3 region has 13 residues.

This chain links TRBV19 with TRBJ2-2; unclear D gene. Germline V gives CDR1 LNHDA, CDR2 SQIVND (reference sequence). CDR3 length: 14 residues. Trimming took off 1 base at V and 5 bases at J, with 8 bases between the two ends. CDR3 protein: CASSIGFTTGELFF. The CDR3 DNA reads as TGTGCCAGTAGTATAGGATTCACAACCGGGGAGCTGTTTTTT.

This CDR3 reads CASSLNNRGSYEQYF. The DNA of the CDR3 is TGCGCCAGCAGCTTAAATAACCGGGGCTCCTACGAGCAGTACTTC. This chain links TRBV5-1 with TRBJ2-7, with TRBD2 as a possible D gene (5 bases). The CDR3 totals 15 residues. Germline V CDR1 and CDR2: SGHRS, YFSETQ. Deletions cut 2 bases from V and 0 bases from J, with 12 bases between. Full variable domain (missing parts from reference TRBV5-1 and TRBJ2-7): KAGVTQTPRYLIKTRGQQVTLSCSPISGHRSVSWYQQTPGQGLQFLFEYFSETQRNKGNFPGRFSGRQFSNSRSEMNVSTLELGDSALYLCASSLNNRGSYEQYFGPGTRLTVT.

V and J are TRBV6-2 or TRBV6-3 and TRBJ2-3; 12 bases fit TRBD2. V dropped 6 bases and J dropped 0; count of bases not matched to a gene: 1. Per germline, CDR1 MNHEY and CDR2 SVGEGT. This CDR3 contains 15 residues. The CDR3 loop reads CASSGLAGSTDTQYF. DNA for the CDR3: TGTGCCAGCAGCGGACTAGCGGGGAGCACAGATACGCAGTATTTT.

The J gene is TRBJ2-7, the V gene TRBV3-1 (or the pseudogene TRBV3-2); D possibly corresponds to TRBD1 (6 bases). In germline, CDR1 is LGHDT, CDR2 YNNKEL (reference sequence). V gave up 4 bases and J gave up 6 bases, with 10 bases separating them. The CDR3 covers 12 residues. CDR3 coding DNA: TGTGCCAGCAGCCCACAGGGAGTCGAGCAGTACTTC. Amino acid sequence: CASSPQGVEQYF.

The chain has TRBV28 and TRBJ1-5; TRBD1 aligns across 7 bases. The CDR3 length is 16 residues. Losses at the gene ends were 0 bases for V and 3 bases for J; bases not matched to a gene: 5. Germline lookup yields CDR1 MDHEN and CDR2 SYDVKM. Written as DNA, the CDR3 is TGTGCCAGCAGTTTATGGGGCAGGGGGGTCAATCAGCCCCAGCATTTT. This gives the protein CASSLWGRGVNQPQHF.

The chain employs TRBV11-2 and TRBJ2-1; 9 nucleotides line up with TRBD2. This CDR3 has 16 amino acids. The ends lost 1 base at V and 4 bases at J; junction bases unmatched: 5. Looked up from germline, CDR1 is SGHAT and CDR2 is FQNNGV. The DNA for the CDR3 is TGTGCCAGCAGCTTAGCGGGGGCGGGAGGGTACAATGAGCAGTTCTTC. This gives the protein CASSLAGAGGYNEQFF.

This clone has only one observation. Germline and junction disagree at one end, which may indicate a read error. This sequence joins TRBV7-7 and TRBJ2-5; D is perhaps TRBD2 (6 bases). CDR3 length equals 14 residues. CDR1 and CDR2 from the germline V gene are SSHAT and FNYEAQ (reference sequence). In nucleotides, the CDR3 is TGTGCTAGCAGCCAGGACCTTGGGGGGGAGACCCAGTACTTC. Encoded protein: CASSQDLGGETQYF.